Listed here are 20 T cell receptor beta chains from one sample, sequenced in a study of neurological immune-mediated disorders. TCRdb re-called the 5' RACE reads with MiXCR, one entry per CDR3 protein. The sample records 9,500 to 13,000 distinct CDR3 sequences, 20% to 25% being singletons. The sequenced sample consisted of CD8+ T cells from blood. Source of these receptors: a woman aged 60-75 years with HTLV-1-associated myelopathy (HAM/TSP).

This clonotype was observed a single time. The chain links TRBV20-1 to TRBJ2-7, with TRBD1 as a possible D gene (6 bases). CDR1 is DFQATT, CDR2 SNEGSKA, per germline (reference sequence). Between the trimmed V and J ends, which lost 0 bases and 3 bases, there was a span of 15 bases. The CDR3 contains 15 residues. CDR3 sequence: CSARDPLRDNYEQYF. The CDR3, as DNA: TGCAGTGCTAGAGATCCCCTCCGGGACAACTACGAGCAGTACTTC.

The chain couples TRBV4-2 to TRBJ2-2; 7 bases match TRBD1. The CDR3 runs to 15 residues. CDR1 LGHNA and CDR2 YNFKEQ come from the germline V gene. The junction had 4 bases not matched to a gene; V was cut back by 3 bases and J by 3 bases. The CDR3 DNA is TGTGCCAGCAGCCAGGGGACAGCTGACACCGGGGAGCTGTTTTTT. Translating it yields CASSQGTADTGELFF.

This clonotype was found many times. The rearrangement joins TRBV18 to TRBJ2-5; perhaps TRBD2 as D (6 bases). CDR1 is KGHSH, CDR2 LQKENI, per germline. The CDR3 extends over 16 amino acids. V lost 3 bases, J lost 0 bases, and 14 bases lay in between. CDR3: CASSPRGRTYQETQYF. CDR3 sequence (DNA): TGTGCCAGCTCACCCCGAGGGAGGACGTACCAAGAGACCCAGTACTTC.

This clonotype has ten or more counts. This chain links TRBV7-9 with TRBJ1-1, with D unclear. V lost 7 bases to trimming and J lost 7 bases, with 16 bases between them. Germline V gene lookup returns CDR1 SEHNR and CDR2 FQNEAQ (reference sequence). The CDR3 has 13 residues. The DNA for the CDR3 is TGTGCCAGCAAAGAAGGGCCATACCATGAAGCTTTCTTT. Its protein is CASKEGPYHEAFF.

This clonotype was seen many times. The chain employs TRBV5-1 and TRBJ1-1; tentatively, D is TRBD1 (6 bases). Germline V gene lookup returns CDR1 SGHRS and CDR2 YFSETQ. The CDR3 runs 17 residues. V shed 0 bases and J shed 6 bases, with 21 bases lying between them. The CDR3 loop is CASSLEPSLGARSEAFF. Written as DNA, the CDR3 is TGCGCCAGCAGCTTGGAGCCCTCCTTGGGGGCGAGGTCTGAAGCTTTCTTT.

Many counts were recorded for this clonotype. The chain uses TRBV6-6 and TRBJ1-2; TRBD1 is a possible D gene (6 bases). The ends were cut back, 2 bases at V and 8 bases at J, with 12 bases in the middle. Per germline, CDR1 MNHNY and CDR2 SVGAGI (reference sequence). The CDR3 consists of 13 residues. CDR3 residues: CASSYAGAEGYTF. The CDR3 DNA is TGTGCCAGCAGTTACGCGGGGGCAGAGGGCTACACCTTC.

This clonotype was seen at least ten times. The chain links TRBV5-1 to TRBJ2-1, with D possibly being TRBD1 (6 bases). The germline CDR1 and CDR2 sequences are SGHRS and YFSETQ. Trimming pared 0 bases from V and 8 bases from J, leaving 9 bases between. The CDR3 length is 13 residues. The CDR3: CASSLGGQDEQFF. The CDR3, as DNA: TGCGCCAGCAGCTTGGGGGGGCAGGATGAGCAGTTCTTC.

This clonotype was observed many times. The chain couples TRBV3-1 to TRBJ2-1; 9 bases map to TRBD1. The germline V gene has CDR1 LGHDT and CDR2 YNNKEL (reference sequence). The CDR3 totals 17 residues. The CDR3 DNA follows: TGTGCGGGCAGCCTAGGGGGCTCCGGGACAGGGATCAGTGAGCAGTTCTTC. Protein product: CAGSLGGSGTGISEQFF.

Many counts were recorded for this clonotype. The chain joins TRBV7-3 to TRBJ1-2; 9 positions match TRBD1. Germline loops: CDR1 SGHTA, CDR2 FQGTGA. V lost 3 bases and J lost 6; bases outside the gene matches: 2. CDR3 length: 13 amino acids. For the CDR3, the DNA is TGTGCCAGCAGCTTTACAGGGGGCGATGGCTACACCTTC. Translating it yields CASSFTGGDGYTF.

This clonotype occurred many times. The V call is TRBV20-1, the J call TRBJ2-1; TRBD2 aligns across 10 bases. Germline CDR1 DFQATT, CDR2 SNEGSKA (reference sequence). The V gene end was trimmed by 6 bases and the J gene end by 7 bases; junction bases not matched to a gene: 9. This CDR3 region has 14 residues. CDR3 amino acids: CSAPLAGVGNEQFF. The CDR3, as DNA: TGCAGTGCCCCGCTAGCGGGGGTCGGGAATGAGCAGTTCTTC.

This clonotype was seen at least ten times. The chain employs TRBV20-1 and TRBJ2-1; 12 nucleotides align to TRBD2. V lost 4 bases to trimming and J lost 7 bases; unmatched junction nucleotides: 8. The CDR3 spans 15 residues. Looked up from germline, CDR1 is DFQATT and CDR2 is SNEGSKA (reference sequence). CDR3 nucleotides: TGCAGTGCTACCCCCGGAGGACTAGCGGGGAATGAGCAGTTCTTC. Translation: CSATPGGLAGNEQFF.

This clonotype was found many times. V usage is TRBV4-2 and J usage is TRBJ1-1, with D maybe TRBD1 (6 bases). Germline CDR1 LGHNA, CDR2 YNFKEQ. V lost 1 base and J 4 bases, leaving 10 bases between the germline ends. The CDR3 is 14 residues long. CDR3 region: CASSQGAQGTEAFF. As DNA, the CDR3 is TGTGCCAGCAGCCAAGGGGCACAGGGCACTGAAGCTTTCTTT.

This clonotype was seen repeatedly, ten times or more. V usage is TRBV5-1 and J usage is TRBJ2-3; TRBD1 is a possible D gene (6 bases). Germline-derived CDR1 and CDR2 are SGHRS and YFSETQ. This CDR3 has 19 residues. Deletions cut 3 bases from V and 0 bases from J, with 23 bases between. The CDR3 protein is CASSSSTGRSFFSTDTQYF. The CDR3 DNA reads as TGCGCCAGCAGCTCTTCTACAGGGCGTTCTTTTTTTAGCACAGATACGCAGTATTTT.

The chain couples TRBV10-1 to TRBJ1-1; the D gene is possibly TRBD1 (5 bases). From germline, CDR1 is WNHNN and CDR2 SYGVQD (reference sequence). Deletions cut 6 bases from V and 6 bases from J, with 8 bases between. The CDR3 contains 11 residues. CDR3 in amino acids: CASRQGAEAFF. CDR3 sequence (DNA): TGCGCCAGCAGGCAGGGAGCTGAAGCTTTCTTT.

This clonotype was seen many times. The CDR3 protein is CSARKLDSSYNEQFF. The CDR3 DNA reads TGCAGTGCTAGAAAACTTGACAGCTCCTACAATGAGCAGTTCTTC. The chain joins TRBV20-1 to TRBJ2-1, with a tentative D call TRBD1 (5 bases). V lost 2 bases and J lost 0, with 11 bases in between. This CDR3 has 15 residues. Per germline, CDR1 DFQATT and CDR2 SNEGSKA (reference sequence).

This clonotype was seen at least ten times. The chain joins TRBV5-6 to TRBJ2-7; no clear D gene. CDR1 is SGHDT and CDR2 is YYEEEE in the germline V gene. Trimming removed 4 bases at V and 5 bases at J, with 13 bases between. The CDR3 contains 13 residues. The CDR3: CASSHLSRHEQYF. The CDR3 DNA sequence: TGTGCCAGCAGCCATCTCTCACGACACGAGCAGTACTTC.

In this sample, this clonotype turned up many times. V is TRBV5-6 and J is TRBJ1-1; the D is unclear. CDR3 length: 12 amino acids. Germline CDR1 and CDR2: SGHDT and YYEEEE. V was shortened by 0 bases and J by 4 bases, with 4 bases between the two germline ends. This CDR3 is CASSLVSTEAFF. The CDR3 nucleotides read TGTGCCAGCAGCTTGGTGAGCACTGAAGCTTTCTTT.

This clonotype showed up many times. The rearrangement uses TRBV5-8 and TRBJ1-2; TRBD1 aligns across 10 bases. CDR1 and CDR2 (germline): SGHTS, YDEGEE. The CDR3 has 14 residues. With 4 bases clipped from V and 14 bases from J, the junction kept 14 bases outside the gene matches. The CDR3 protein is CASSVKPGQGTGTF. The CDR3 DNA follows: TGTGCCAGCAGCGTGAAACCGGGACAGGGGACGGGTACCTTC.

This clonotype was recorded at least ten times. The chain recombines TRBV15 with TRBJ2-7; D is unclear. CDR1 and CDR2 (germline): LNHNV, YYDKDF (reference sequence). V was clipped by 1 base and J by 10 bases, with 17 bases between them. The CDR3 totals 14 residues. The CDR3 coding sequence is TGTGCCACCAGCAGAGGCTGGCCTAAGGGTATCCAGTACTTC. Encoded protein: CATSRGWPKGIQYF. Together with reference TRBV15 and TRBJ2-7, the CDR3 gives the full variable domain: DAMVIQNPRYQVTQFGKPVTLSCSQTLNHNVMYWYQQKSSQAPKLLFHYYDKDFNNEADTPDNFQSRRPNTSFCFLDIRSPGLGDTAMYLCATSRGWPKGIQYFGPGTRLTVT.

By frequency in the sample, this clonotype is medium-sized. V gene TRBV15 combines with J gene TRBJ1-2; D remains ambiguous. The V gene lost 5 bases and the J gene lost 6 bases, with 13 bases spanning the gap. CDR3 length: 13 residues. Germline V gene data show CDR1 as LNHNV and CDR2 as YYDKDF (reference sequence). The DNA of the CDR3 is TGTGCCACCAGCGAGGGTCCCAGACATGGCTACACCTTC. The encoded protein is CATSEGPRHGYTF.